This T cell receptor (beta chain) was identified in a study of cytomegalovirus exposure and HLA in healthy donors. Findings and limits, study-wide: Later work associated approximately 17,000 TCR beta sequences with HLA alleles at 0.05 false discovery rate. Some V segments could not be told apart, so they were left out, TRBV6-2 and TRBV6-3 among them. Among the sequence variants, a highly shared cluster was likely an artifact of sequencing.

Worth noting for this clone: Its antigen is currently unknown.

The PCR ran on 60 Vbeta and 13 Jbeta primers. Sequenced by immunoSEQ multiplex PCR; TCRdb stores in-frame clones only, minus some. In the table there are 100,000 to 150,000 clones, approximately 85% of which are singletons. The CDR3 runs to 15 residues. V lost 0 bases and J lost 6, with 11 bases in between. Germline V gene data show CDR1 as SEHNR and CDR2 as FQNEAQ (reference sequence). The origin of this receptor is a boy aged 5-17 years in good health and CMV-seronegative. Sequencing was performed on PBMCs. V and J are TRBV7-9 and TRBJ1-4; no reliable D call. The CDR3 nucleotides read TGTGCCAGCAGCTTAGCTGAGGTGTCGGATGAAAAACTGTTTTTT. Translating gives CASSLAEVSDEKLFF.